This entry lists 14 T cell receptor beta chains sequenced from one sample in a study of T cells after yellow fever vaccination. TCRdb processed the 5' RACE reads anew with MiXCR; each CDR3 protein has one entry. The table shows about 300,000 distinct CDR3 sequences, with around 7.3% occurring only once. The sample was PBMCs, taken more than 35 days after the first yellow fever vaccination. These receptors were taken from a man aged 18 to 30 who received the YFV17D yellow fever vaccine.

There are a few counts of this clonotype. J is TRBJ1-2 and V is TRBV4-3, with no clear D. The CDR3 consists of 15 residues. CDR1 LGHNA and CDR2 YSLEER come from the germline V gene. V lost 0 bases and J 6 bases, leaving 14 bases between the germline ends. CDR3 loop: CASSQDYARWDGYTF. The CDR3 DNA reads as TGCGCCAGCAGCCAAGATTACGCCCGATGGGATGGCTACACCTTC.

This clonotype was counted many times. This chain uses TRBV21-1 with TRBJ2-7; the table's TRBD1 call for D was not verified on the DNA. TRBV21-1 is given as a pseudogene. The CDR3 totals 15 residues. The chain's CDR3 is CASSTTGDISYEQYV. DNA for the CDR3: TGTGCCAGCAGCACCACAGGGGATATCTCCTACGAGCAGTACGTC.

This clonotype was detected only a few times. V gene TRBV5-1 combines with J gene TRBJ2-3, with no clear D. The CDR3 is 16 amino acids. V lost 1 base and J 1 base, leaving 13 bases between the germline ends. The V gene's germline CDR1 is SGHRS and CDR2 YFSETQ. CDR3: CASSLFGTRGTDTQYF. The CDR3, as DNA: TGCGCCAGCAGCTTGTTCGGAACCCGGGGCACAGATACGCAGTATTTT.

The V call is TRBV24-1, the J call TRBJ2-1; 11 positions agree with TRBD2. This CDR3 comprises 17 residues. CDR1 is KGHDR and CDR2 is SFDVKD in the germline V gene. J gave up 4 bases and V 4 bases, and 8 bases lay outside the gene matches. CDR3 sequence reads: CATSDQAGTSGYNEQFF. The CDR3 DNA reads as TGTGCCACCAGTGACCAAGCCGGGACTAGCGGATACAATGAGCAGTTCTTC.

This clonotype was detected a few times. The CDR3 DNA reads TGTGCCAGCTCACCAAGGGAACCCAGAACTAATGAAAAACTGTTTTTT. It is translated as CASSPREPRTNEKLFF. This chain links TRBV18 with TRBJ1-4; D not certain. The length of the CDR3 is 16 residues. Deletions cut 2 bases from V and 1 base from J, with 11 bases between. Germline assignment: CDR1 KGHSH and CDR2 LQKENI.

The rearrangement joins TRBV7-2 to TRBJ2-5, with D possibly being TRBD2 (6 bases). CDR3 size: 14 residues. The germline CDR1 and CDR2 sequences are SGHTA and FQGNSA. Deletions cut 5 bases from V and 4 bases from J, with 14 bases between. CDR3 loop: CASSKLARGETQYF. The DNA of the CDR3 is TGTGCCAGCAGCAAACTAGCCCGAGGAGAGACCCAGTACTTC.

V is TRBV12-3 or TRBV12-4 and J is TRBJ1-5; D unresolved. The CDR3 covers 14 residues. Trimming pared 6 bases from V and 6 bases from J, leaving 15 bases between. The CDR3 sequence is CASSPASGIQPQHF. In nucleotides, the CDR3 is TGTGCCAGCAGCCCCGCGTCGGGGATTCAGCCCCAGCATTTT.

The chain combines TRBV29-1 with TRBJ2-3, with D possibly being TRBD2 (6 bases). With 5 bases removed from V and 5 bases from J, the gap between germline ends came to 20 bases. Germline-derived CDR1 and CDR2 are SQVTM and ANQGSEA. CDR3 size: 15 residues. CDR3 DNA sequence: TGCAGCGTTCCGTCGAGGAGGGGAGGCGGAGATACGCAGTATTTT. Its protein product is CSVPSRRGGGDTQYF.

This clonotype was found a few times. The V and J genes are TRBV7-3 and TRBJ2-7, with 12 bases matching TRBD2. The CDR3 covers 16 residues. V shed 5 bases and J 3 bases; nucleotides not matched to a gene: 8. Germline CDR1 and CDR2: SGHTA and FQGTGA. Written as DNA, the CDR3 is TGTGCCAGCAGCCCCACGGGGACTAGCGGGCACTACGAGCAGTACTTC. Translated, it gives CASSPTGTSGHYEQYF.

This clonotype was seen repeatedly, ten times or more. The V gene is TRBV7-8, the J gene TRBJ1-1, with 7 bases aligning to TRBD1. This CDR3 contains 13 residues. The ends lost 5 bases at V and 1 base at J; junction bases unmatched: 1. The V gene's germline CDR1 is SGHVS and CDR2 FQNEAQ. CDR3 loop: CASSGDRNTEAFF. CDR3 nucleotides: TGTGCCAGCAGCGGGGACAGGAACACTGAAGCTTTCTTT.

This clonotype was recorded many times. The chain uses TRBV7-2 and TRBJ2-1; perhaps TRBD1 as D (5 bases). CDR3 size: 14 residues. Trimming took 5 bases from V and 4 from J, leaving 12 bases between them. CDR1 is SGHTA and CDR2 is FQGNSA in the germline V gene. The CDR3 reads CASSRHQGYNEQFF. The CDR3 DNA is TGTGCCAGCAGCCGACATCAGGGATACAATGAGCAGTTCTTC.

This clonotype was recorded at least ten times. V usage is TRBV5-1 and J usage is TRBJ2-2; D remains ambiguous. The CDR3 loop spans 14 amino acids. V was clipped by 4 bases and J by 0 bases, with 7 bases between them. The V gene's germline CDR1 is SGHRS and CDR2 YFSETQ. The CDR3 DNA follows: TGCGCCAGCAGCGTCAGCGCGAACACCGGGGAGCTGTTTTTT. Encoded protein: CASSVSANTGELFF.

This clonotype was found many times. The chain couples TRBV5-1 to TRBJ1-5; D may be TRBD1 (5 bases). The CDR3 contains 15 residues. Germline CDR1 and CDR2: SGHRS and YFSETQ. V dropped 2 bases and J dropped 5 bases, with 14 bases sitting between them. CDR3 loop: CASSLTGTDYQPQHF. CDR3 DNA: TGCGCCAGCAGCTTAACGGGGACTGACTATCAGCCCCAGCATTTT.

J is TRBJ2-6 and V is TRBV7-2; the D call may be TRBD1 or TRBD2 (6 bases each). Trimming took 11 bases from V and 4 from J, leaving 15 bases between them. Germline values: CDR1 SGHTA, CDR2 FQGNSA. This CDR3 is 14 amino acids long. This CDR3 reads CAHMRGAGANVLTF. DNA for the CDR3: TGTGCCCACATGAGGGGGGCCGGGGCCAACGTCCTGACTTTC.